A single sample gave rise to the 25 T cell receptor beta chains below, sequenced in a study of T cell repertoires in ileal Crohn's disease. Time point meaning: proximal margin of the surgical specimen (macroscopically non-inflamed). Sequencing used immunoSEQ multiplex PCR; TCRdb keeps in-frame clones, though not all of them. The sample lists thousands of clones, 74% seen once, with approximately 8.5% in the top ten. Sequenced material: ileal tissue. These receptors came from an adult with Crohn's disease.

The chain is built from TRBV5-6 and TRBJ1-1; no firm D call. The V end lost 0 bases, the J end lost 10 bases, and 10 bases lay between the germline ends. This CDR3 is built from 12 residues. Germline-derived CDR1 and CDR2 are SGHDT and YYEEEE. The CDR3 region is CASSLGRVGAFF. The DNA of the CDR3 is TGTGCCAGCAGCTTGGGCCGGGTTGGAGCTTTCTTT.

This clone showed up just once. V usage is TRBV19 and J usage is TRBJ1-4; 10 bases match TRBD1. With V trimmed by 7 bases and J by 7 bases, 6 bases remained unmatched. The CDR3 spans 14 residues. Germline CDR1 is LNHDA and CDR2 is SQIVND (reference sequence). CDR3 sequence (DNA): TGTGCCAGTACCGTGACAGGGGGCGGTGAAAAACTGTTTTTT. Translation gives CASTVTGGGEKLFF.

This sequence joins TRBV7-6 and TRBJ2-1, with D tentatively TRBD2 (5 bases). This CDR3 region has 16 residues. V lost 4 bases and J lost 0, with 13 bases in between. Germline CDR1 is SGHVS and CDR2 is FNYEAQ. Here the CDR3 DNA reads TGTGCCAGCAGCTCCGTATCAGCGGACTCCTACAATGAGCAGTTCTTC. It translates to CASSSVSADSYNEQFF.

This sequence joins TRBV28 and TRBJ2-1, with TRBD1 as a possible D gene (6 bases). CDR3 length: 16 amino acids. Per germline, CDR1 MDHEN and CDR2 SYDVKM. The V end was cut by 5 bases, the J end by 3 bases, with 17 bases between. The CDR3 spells CASSRLGQNFYNEQFF. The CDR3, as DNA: TGTGCCAGCAGTCGTCTGGGACAAAACTTCTACAATGAGCAGTTCTTC.

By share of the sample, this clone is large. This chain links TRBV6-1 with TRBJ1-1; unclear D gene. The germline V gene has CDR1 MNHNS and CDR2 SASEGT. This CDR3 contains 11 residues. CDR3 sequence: CAAVRNTEAFF. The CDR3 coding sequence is TGTGCAGCGGTCCGTAACACTGAAGCTTTCTTT.

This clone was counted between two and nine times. The CDR3 is CSVSQPGAFF. CDR3 nucleotide sequence: TGCAGCGTTTCCCAGCCTGGAGCTTTCTTT. This chain connects TRBV29-1 to TRBJ1-1; D unclear. There are 10 residues in the CDR3. Germline V gene data show CDR1 as SQVTM and CDR2 as ANQGSEA. V was cut by 5 bases and J by 10 bases, with 11 bases left in between.

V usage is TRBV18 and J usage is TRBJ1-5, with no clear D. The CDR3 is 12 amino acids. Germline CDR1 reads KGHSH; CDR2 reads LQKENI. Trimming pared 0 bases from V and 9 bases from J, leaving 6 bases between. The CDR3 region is CASSPPEGPQHF. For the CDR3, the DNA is TGTGCCAGCTCACCACCTGAAGGGCCCCAGCATTTT.

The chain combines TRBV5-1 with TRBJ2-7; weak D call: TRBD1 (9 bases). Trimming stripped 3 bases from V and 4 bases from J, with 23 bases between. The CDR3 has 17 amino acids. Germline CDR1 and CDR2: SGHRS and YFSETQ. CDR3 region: CASSSPGQGSGSYEQYF. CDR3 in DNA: TGCGCCAGCAGCTCTCCGGGACAGGGAAGCGGGAGTTACGAGCAGTACTTC.

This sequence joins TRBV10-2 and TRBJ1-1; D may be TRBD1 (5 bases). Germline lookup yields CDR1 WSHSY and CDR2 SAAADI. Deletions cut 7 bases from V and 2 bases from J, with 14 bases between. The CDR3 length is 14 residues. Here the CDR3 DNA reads TGCGCCAGCACGGACCCCAGGGTTAACACTGAAGCTTTCTTT. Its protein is CASTDPRVNTEAFF.

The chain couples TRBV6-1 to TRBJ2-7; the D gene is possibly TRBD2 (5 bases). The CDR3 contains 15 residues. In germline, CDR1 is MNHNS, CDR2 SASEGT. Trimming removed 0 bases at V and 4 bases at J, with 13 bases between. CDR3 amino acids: CASSEAGARSYEQYF. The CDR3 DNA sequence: TGTGCCAGCAGTGAAGCGGGAGCGAGGTCGTACGAGCAGTACTTC.

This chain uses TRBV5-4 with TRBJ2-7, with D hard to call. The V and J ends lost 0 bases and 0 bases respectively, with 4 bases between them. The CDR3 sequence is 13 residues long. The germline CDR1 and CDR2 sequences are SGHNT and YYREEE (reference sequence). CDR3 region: CASSLESSYEQYF. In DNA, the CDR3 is TGTGCCAGCAGCTTGGAGAGCTCCTACGAGCAGTACTTC.

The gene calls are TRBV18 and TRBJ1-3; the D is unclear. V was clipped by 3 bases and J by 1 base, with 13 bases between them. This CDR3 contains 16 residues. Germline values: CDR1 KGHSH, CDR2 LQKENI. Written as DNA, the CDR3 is TGTGCCAGCTCACCCACGGGCAGGAGATCTGGAAACACCATATATTTT. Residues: CASSPTGRRSGNTIYF.

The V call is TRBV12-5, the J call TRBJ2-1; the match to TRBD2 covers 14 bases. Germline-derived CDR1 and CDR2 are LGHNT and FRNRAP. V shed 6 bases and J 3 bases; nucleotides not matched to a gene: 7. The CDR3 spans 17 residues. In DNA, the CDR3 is TGTGCTAGTGGGCTGGGGACTAGCGGGAGTTTCTACAATGAGCAGTTCTTC. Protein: CASGLGTSGSFYNEQFF.

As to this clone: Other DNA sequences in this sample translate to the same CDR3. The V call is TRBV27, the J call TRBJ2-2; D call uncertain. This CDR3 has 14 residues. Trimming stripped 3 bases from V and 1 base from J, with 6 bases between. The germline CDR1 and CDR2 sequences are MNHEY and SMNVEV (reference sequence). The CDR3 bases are TGTGCCAGCAGTTTCGGCGGGAACACCGGGGAGCTGTTTTTT. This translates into CASSFGGNTGELFF.

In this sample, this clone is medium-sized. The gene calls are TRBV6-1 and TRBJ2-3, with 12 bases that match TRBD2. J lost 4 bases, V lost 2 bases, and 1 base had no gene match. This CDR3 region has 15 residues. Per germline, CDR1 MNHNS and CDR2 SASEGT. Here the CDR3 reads CASSELAGGPDTQYF. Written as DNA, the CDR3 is TGTGCCAGCAGTGAACTAGCGGGAGGGCCAGATACGCAGTATTTT.

CDR3 amino acids: CASSSTGAPDQPQHF. The CDR3 nucleotides are TGTGCCAGCAGTTCCACAGGGGCCCCCGATCAGCCCCAGCATTTT. V gene TRBV28 combines with J gene TRBJ1-5; TRBD1 matches 7 bases. This CDR3 has 15 amino acids. Trimming cost V 4 bases and J 5 bases; bases outside gene matches: 8. Germline CDR1 and CDR2: MDHEN and SYDVKM.

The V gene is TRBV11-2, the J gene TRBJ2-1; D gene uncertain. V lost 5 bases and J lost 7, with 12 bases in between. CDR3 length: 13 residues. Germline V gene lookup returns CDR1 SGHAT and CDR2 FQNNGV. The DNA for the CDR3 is TGTGCCAGCAGCCCGAATACTTGGAATGAGCAGTTCTTC. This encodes CASSPNTWNEQFF.

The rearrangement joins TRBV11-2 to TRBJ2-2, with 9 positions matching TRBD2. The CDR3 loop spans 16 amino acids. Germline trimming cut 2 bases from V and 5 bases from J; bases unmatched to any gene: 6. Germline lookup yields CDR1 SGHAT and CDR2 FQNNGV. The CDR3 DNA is TGTGCCAGCAGCTTACGGCTAGCGGGGCGAACCGGGGAGCTGTTTTTT. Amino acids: CASSLRLAGRTGELFF.

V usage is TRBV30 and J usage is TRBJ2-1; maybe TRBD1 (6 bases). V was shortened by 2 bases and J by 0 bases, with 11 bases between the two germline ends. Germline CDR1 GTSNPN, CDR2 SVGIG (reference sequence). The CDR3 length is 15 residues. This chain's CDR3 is CAWSPGQSSYNEQFF. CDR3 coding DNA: TGTGCCTGGAGTCCAGGACAGAGCTCCTACAATGAGCAGTTCTTC.

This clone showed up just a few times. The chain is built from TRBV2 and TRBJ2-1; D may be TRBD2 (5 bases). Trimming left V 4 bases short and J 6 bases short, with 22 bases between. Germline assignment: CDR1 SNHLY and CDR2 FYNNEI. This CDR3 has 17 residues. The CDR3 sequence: CASSAFSESSDSNEQFF. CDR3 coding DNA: TGTGCCAGCAGTGCGTTTAGCGAGTCATCTGATAGCAATGAGCAGTTCTTC.

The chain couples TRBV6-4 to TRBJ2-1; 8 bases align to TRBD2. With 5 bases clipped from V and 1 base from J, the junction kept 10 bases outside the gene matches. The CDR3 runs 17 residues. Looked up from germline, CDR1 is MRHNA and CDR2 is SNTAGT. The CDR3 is CASSTSGNLFSYNEQFF. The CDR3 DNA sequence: TGTGCCAGCAGTACTAGCGGAAACCTCTTTTCCTACAATGAGCAGTTCTTC.

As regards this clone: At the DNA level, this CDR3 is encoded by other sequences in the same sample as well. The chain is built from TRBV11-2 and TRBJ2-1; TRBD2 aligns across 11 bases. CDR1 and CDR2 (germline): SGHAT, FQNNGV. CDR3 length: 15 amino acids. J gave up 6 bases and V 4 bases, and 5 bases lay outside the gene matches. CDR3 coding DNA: TGTGCCAGCAGCTCACCGGGACTAGCGGTCAATGAGCAGTTCTTC. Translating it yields CASSSPGLAVNEQFF.

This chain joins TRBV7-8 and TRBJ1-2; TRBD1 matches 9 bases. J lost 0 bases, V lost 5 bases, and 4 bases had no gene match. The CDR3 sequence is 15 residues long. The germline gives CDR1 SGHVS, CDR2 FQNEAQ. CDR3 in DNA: TGTGCCAGCAGCCTAAGGGACAGGGCTAACTATGGCTACACCTTC. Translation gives CASSLRDRANYGYTF.

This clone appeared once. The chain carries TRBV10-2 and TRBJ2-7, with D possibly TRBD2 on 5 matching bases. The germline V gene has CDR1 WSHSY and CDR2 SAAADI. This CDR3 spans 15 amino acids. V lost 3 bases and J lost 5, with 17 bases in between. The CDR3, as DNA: TGCGCCAGCAGTGAAGGGAAAACTAGTCGCGACGAGCAGTACTTC. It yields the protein CASSEGKTSRDEQYF.

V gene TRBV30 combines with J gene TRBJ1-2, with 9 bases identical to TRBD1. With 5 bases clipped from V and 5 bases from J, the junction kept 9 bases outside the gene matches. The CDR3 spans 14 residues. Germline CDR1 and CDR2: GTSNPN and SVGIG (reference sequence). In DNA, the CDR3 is TGTGCCTGGGGGGCCGGGACAGGGAGATATGGCTACACCTTC. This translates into CAWGAGTGRYGYTF.